These 25 T cell receptor beta chains share one sample of origin, sequenced in a study of T-cell reconstitution after alpha-beta-depleted transplantation in children. Construction of the TCRbeta library involved unique molecular identifiers. MiXCR was run by TCRdb on the PCR reads, yielding one entry per CDR3 protein. This sample has some 250,000 distinct CDR3 sequences, with around 12% found just once. The sequenced sample was PBMCs from the stem cell graft donor, obtained from the stem cell graft. These receptors all come from a human donor who donated a stem cell graft to a child with acute lymphoblastic leukemia.

A note on this clonotype: This may arise from a read error, as a much more abundant clone is one base away. This sequence joins TRBV14 and TRBJ2-1; 8 bases are a match to TRBD2. Germline V gives CDR1 SGHDN, CDR2 FVKESK. This CDR3 spans 17 amino acids. CDR3 region: CASSPRGSGGPENEHFF. CDR3 nucleotide sequence: TGTGCCAGCAGCCCCCGAGGCAGCGGGGGACCAGAGAATGAGCATTTCTTC. The whole variable domain, filled in from reference TRBV14 and TRBJ2-1, reads EAGVTQFPSHSVIEKGQTVTLRCDPISGHDNLYWYRRVMGKEIKFLLHFVKESKQDESGMPNNRFLAERTGGTYSTLKVQPAELEDSGVYFCASSPRGSGGPENEHFFGPGTRLTVL.

The table lists this clonotype with a few counts. J is TRBJ1-2 and V is TRBV12-3 or TRBV12-4; a weak D match, TRBD1 (6 bases). Trimming took off 5 bases at V and 2 bases at J, with 15 bases between the two ends. The CDR3 is 15 residues long. The CDR3 region has the DNA TGTGCCAGCAGTCCCCTCCTCCAGGGGAACTATGGCTACACCTTC. It codes for CASSPLLQGNYGYTF.

Many counts were recorded for this clonotype. The chain is built from TRBV28 and TRBJ1-1; D is uncertain. Trimming removed 4 bases at V and 1 base at J, with 10 bases between. The CDR3 has 14 residues. Germline assignment: CDR1 MDHEN and CDR2 SYDVKM. CDR3 protein: CASSSPRGNTEAFF. The CDR3, as DNA: TGTGCCAGCAGTTCCCCGCGAGGGAACACTGAAGCTTTCTTT.

This clonotype was recorded at least ten times. CDR3 DNA sequence: TGTGCCAGCTCCCGTGACAGGGACATTCAGTACTTC. This gives the protein CASSRDRDIQYF. The gene calls are TRBV18 and TRBJ2-4; 7 nucleotides line up with TRBD1. Germline V gene data show CDR1 as KGHSH and CDR2 as LQKENI. Unmatched junction bases numbered 4, after V lost 6 bases and J lost 8 bases. The length of the CDR3 is 12 residues.

Many counts were recorded for this clonotype. In DNA, the CDR3 is TGTGCCAGCAGGCTATCGGGGGGGGTAGGCACTGAAGCTTTCTTT. This codes for CASRLSGGVGTEAFF. The rearrangement links TRBV2 to TRBJ1-1; weak D call: TRBD1 (5 bases). The ends were cut back, 6 bases at V and 4 bases at J, with 18 bases in the middle. The CDR3 has 15 amino acids. The germline V gene has CDR1 SNHLY and CDR2 FYNNEI.

The V call is TRBV24-1, the J call TRBJ2-3; 8 bases map to TRBD2. The CDR3 is 15 residues long. Germline V gene sequence: CDR1 KGHDR, CDR2 SFDVKD. V lost 6 bases, J lost 1 base, and 5 bases stayed unmatched. The CDR3 DNA reads TGTGCCACCAGTCCCCACGGGGGGGGCACAGATACGCAGTATTTT. Its translation is CATSPHGGGTDTQYF.

This clonotype has more than one count but fewer than ten. The J gene is TRBJ1-5, the V gene TRBV20-1; TRBD1 is a possible D gene (5 bases). The CDR3 length is 14 residues. Trimming cost V 1 base and J 4 bases, with 11 bases left between them. The germline V gene encodes CDR1 DFQATT and CDR2 SNEGSKA (reference sequence). The CDR3 loop is CSARADSKNQPQHF. The CDR3 bases are TGCAGTGCTAGAGCCGACAGTAAAAATCAGCCCCAGCATTTT.

This clonotype was counted a single time. The chain carries TRBV6-2 or TRBV6-3 and TRBJ2-2; D is undetermined. Germline CDR1 is MNHEY and CDR2 is SVGEGT. Trimming cost V 5 bases and J 7 bases, with 11 bases left between them. This CDR3 is 13 amino acids long. CDR3 protein: CASSPTVFGELFF. CDR3 bases: TGTGCCAGCAGTCCAACAGTATTCGGGGAGCTGTTTTTT.

In its sample, this clonotype was seen many times. The chain uses TRBV7-2 and TRBJ2-7; D possibly corresponds to TRBD1 (6 bases). Looked up from germline, CDR1 is SGHTA and CDR2 is FQGNSA. V was trimmed by 2 bases and J by 0 bases, leaving 11 bases between them. This CDR3 spans 15 amino acids. The CDR3 is CASSLRGQSSYEQYF. CDR3 coding DNA: TGTGCCAGCAGCTTACGCGGACAGAGCTCCTACGAGCAGTACTTC.

This clonotype was detected many times. The chain couples TRBV5-1 to TRBJ2-7; no clear D gene. CDR3 length equals 14 residues. Germline lookup yields CDR1 SGHRS and CDR2 YFSETQ. The germline V and J ends were trimmed by 0 bases and 0 bases, with 7 bases remaining between them. As DNA, the CDR3 is TGCGCCAGCAGCTTGGAACCAGGCTCCTACGAGCAGTACTTC. Its protein is CASSLEPGSYEQYF. The variable domain in full, with the rest retrieved from reference TRBV5-1 and TRBJ2-7, is KAGVTQTPRYLIKTRGQQVTLSCSPISGHRSVSWYQQTPGQGLQFLFEYFSETQRNKGNFPGRFSGRQFSNSRSEMNVSTLELGDSALYLCASSLEPGSYEQYFGPGTRLTVT.

This clonotype was seen ten or more times. The chain uses TRBV20-1 and TRBJ1-1; D possibly corresponds to TRBD1 (5 bases). V lost 6 bases and J lost 0, with 14 bases in between. CDR1 and CDR2 from the germline V gene are DFQATT and SNEGSKA (reference sequence). The CDR3 covers 14 residues. CDR3 protein: CSAPGGVMNTEAFF. The CDR3 DNA reads as TGCAGTGCCCCGGGAGGGGTCATGAACACTGAAGCTTTCTTT.

This clonotype was observed at least ten times. The chain combines TRBV10-3 with TRBJ2-3; TRBD2 matches at 7 bases. With V trimmed by 5 bases and J by 0 bases, 5 bases remained unmatched. CDR1 is ENHRY, CDR2 SYGVKD, per germline. The CDR3 is 15 residues long. CDR3 nucleotide sequence: TGTGCCATCAGTACTGCGGGGGTAAGCACAGATACGCAGTATTTT. Encoded protein: CAISTAGVSTDTQYF.

This clonotype has ten or more counts. V gene TRBV7-6 combines with J gene TRBJ2-3; D is perhaps TRBD1 (5 bases). This CDR3 has 14 residues. V gave up 2 bases and J gave up 2 bases, with 8 bases separating them. The germline V gene encodes CDR1 SGHVS and CDR2 FNYEAQ. The CDR3 is CASSLSGLTDTQYF. The CDR3 DNA reads as TGTGCCAGCAGCTTATCAGGGCTCACAGATACGCAGTATTTT.

Ten or more counts support this clonotype. This sequence joins TRBV11-1 and TRBJ2-3, with TRBD1 matching 7 bases. The V segment lost 5 bases and the J segment 2 bases; nucleotides outside the gene matches: 10. The germline gives CDR1 SGHAT, CDR2 FQDESV (reference sequence). This CDR3 has 16 amino acids. The CDR3 bases are TGTGCCAGCAGCCGACGAAAACAGGGGTTCACAGATACGCAGTATTTT. Translated: CASSRRKQGFTDTQYF. The complete variable domain, with remaining parts taken from reference TRBV11-1 and TRBJ2-3, reads EAEVAQSPRYKITEKSQAVAFWCDPISGHATLYWYRQILGQGPELLVQFQDESVVDDSQLPKDRFSAERLKGVDSTLKIQPAELGDSAMYLCASSRRKQGFTDTQYFGPGTRLTVL.

This clonotype was seen repeatedly, ten times or more. This sequence joins TRBV7-2 and TRBJ2-3; no reliable D call. Germline-derived CDR1 and CDR2 are SGHTA and FQGNSA. V was cut by 1 base and J by 6 bases, with 14 bases left in between. The CDR3 has 15 amino acids. For the CDR3, the DNA is TGTGCCAGCAGCTTAGATCCCACCCGATCGGATACGCAGTATTTT. Translated, it gives CASSLDPTRSDTQYF.

This clonotype was recorded at least ten times. This chain connects TRBV6-5 to TRBJ1-6; weak D call: TRBD1 (5 bases). The CDR3 runs to 14 residues. Trimming took 2 bases from V and 7 from J, leaving 9 bases between them. Germline values: CDR1 MNHEY, CDR2 SVGAGI. DNA for the CDR3: TGTGCCAGCAGTTACGGGGCACCCAATTCACCCCTCCACTTT. It yields the protein CASSYGAPNSPLHF.

In its sample, this clonotype was seen a few times. This chain uses TRBV7-9 with TRBJ2-7; D unclear. This CDR3 region has 13 residues. The germline CDR1 and CDR2 sequences are SEHNR and FQNEAQ (reference sequence). V lost 2 bases, J lost 5 bases, and 10 bases lay in between. CDR3 residues: CASSLRSTDEQYF. CDR3 coding DNA: TGTGCCAGCAGCTTACGGTCGACGGACGAGCAGTACTTC.

The sample holds many counts of this clonotype. This sequence joins TRBV9 and TRBJ1-1; D is perhaps TRBD1 (5 bases). V lost 4 bases and J lost 6, with 13 bases in between. The CDR3 is 13 amino acids. Germline V gives CDR1 SGDLS, CDR2 YYNGEE. The CDR3 nucleotides are TGTGCCAGCAGCACTTCCCAGGGATCTGAAGCTTTCTTT. Its translation is CASSTSQGSEAFF.

There are many counts of this clonotype. This chain joins TRBV12-3 or TRBV12-4 and TRBJ2-2, with D unresolved. There are 12 residues in the CDR3. Trimming cost V 7 bases and J 6 bases, with 9 bases left between them. The DNA for the CDR3 is TGTGCCAGCACGCGCCATTCCGGGGAGCTGTTTTTT. Its protein product is CASTRHSGELFF.

This clonotype was seen ten or more times. The rearrangement joins TRBV29-1 to TRBJ2-7; the D is unclear. The CDR3 totals 13 residues. V dropped 3 bases and J dropped 3 bases, with 12 bases sitting between them. CDR1 is SQVTM and CDR2 is ANQGSEA in the germline V gene. CDR3 region: CSVDSVAGYEQYF. Written as DNA, the CDR3 is TGCAGCGTTGATTCAGTTGCCGGCTACGAGCAGTACTTC.

In its sample, this clonotype was seen many times. The genes are TRBV7-2 and TRBJ2-7; D uncertain. V was trimmed by 1 base and J by 9 bases, leaving 10 bases between them. The germline CDR1 and CDR2 sequences are SGHTA and FQGNSA. The CDR3 runs 12 residues. CDR3 sequence reads: CASSLDGVLQYF. For the CDR3, the DNA is TGTGCCAGCAGCTTAGATGGAGTTTTGCAGTACTTC.

The gene calls are TRBV5-4 and TRBJ2-3; the match to TRBD2 covers 8 bases. CDR3 size: 18 residues. J was trimmed by 0 bases and V by 3 bases; bases with no gene match: 12. Germline CDR1 reads SGHNT; CDR2 reads YYREEE (reference sequence). CDR3 DNA: TGTGCCAGCAGCTCCCCGGTCGAAGCGGGGGTGAGCACAGATACGCAGTATTTT. As protein: CASSSPVEAGVSTDTQYF.

This clonotype has a count of ten or more. The genes are TRBV28 and TRBJ2-1, with D possibly matching TRBD2 (5 bases). This CDR3 contains 17 residues. Germline CDR1 and CDR2: MDHEN and SYDVKM. V lost 5 bases and J 5 bases, leaving 22 bases between the germline ends. DNA of the CDR3: TGTGCCAGCAGTCCACGTGAATATCGGCGGGCCCACAATGAGCAGTTCTTC. Protein sequence: CASSPREYRRAHNEQFF. The whole variable domain, filled in from reference TRBV28 and TRBJ2-1, reads DVKVTQSSRYLVKRTGEKVFLECVQDMDHENMFWYRQDPGLGLRLIYFSYDVKMKEKGDIPEGYSVSREKKERFSLILESASTNQTSMYLCASSPREYRRAHNEQFFGPGTRLTVL.

The CDR3, as DNA: TGTGCCAGCAGCGCTCGACAGGGAACAGAGACCCAGTACTTC. This gives the protein CASSARQGTETQYF. The V call is TRBV9, the J call TRBJ2-5, with 7 bases lining up with TRBD1. V shed 3 bases and J 4 bases; nucleotides not matched to a gene: 6. Germline values: CDR1 SGDLS, CDR2 YYNGEE. This CDR3 contains 14 residues. Filled out from reference TRBV9 and TRBJ2-5, the complete variable domain reads DSGVTQTPKHLITATGQRVTLRCSPRSGDLSVYWYQQSLDQGLQFLIQYYNGEERAKGNILERFSAQQFPDLHSELNLSSLELGDSALYFCASSARQGTETQYFGPGTRLLVL.

This clonotype was detected ten times or more. The chain links TRBV5-1 to TRBJ1-1; D is unclear. The V gene lost 2 bases and the J gene lost 1 base, with 6 bases spanning the gap. Germline V gene data show CDR1 as SGHRS and CDR2 as YFSETQ. The CDR3 is 13 amino acids. DNA of the CDR3: TGCGCCAGCAGCTTTAACAGGAACACTGAAGCTTTCTTT. Translating it yields CASSFNRNTEAFF. Filled out from reference TRBV5-1 and TRBJ1-1, the complete variable domain reads KAGVTQTPRYLIKTRGQQVTLSCSPISGHRSVSWYQQTPGQGLQFLFEYFSETQRNKGNFPGRFSGRQFSNSRSEMNVSTLELGDSALYLCASSFNRNTEAFFGQGTRLTVV.